The 20 T cell receptor beta chains below were found in one sample sequenced in a study of CD8 T cells in ankylosing spondylitis. Study observations and caveats: Made up of eight highly homologous variants, a TCR beta motif appeared characteristic of ankylosing spondylitis blood.

TCRdb re-derived calls from the 5' RACE reads in MiXCR, one entry per CDR3 protein. The table records around 770,000 distinct CDR3 sequences, around 11% of them present only once. No antigen has been identified for these receptors. Sequences were obtained from blood, either unsorted or a sorted T cell fraction (not recorded which). All receptors derive from a male donor with ankylosing spondylitis.

This clonotype showed up many times. The rearrangement joins TRBV20-1 to TRBJ1-2, with D possibly TRBD1 on 5 matching bases. Germline V gene lookup returns CDR1 DFQATT and CDR2 SNEGSKA (reference sequence). The length of the CDR3 is 10 residues. Trimming pared 4 bases from V and 7 bases from J, leaving 7 bases between. Here the CDR3 DNA reads TGCAGTGCTACAGGGTCTGGCTACACCTTC. Its translation: CSATGSGYTF.

This chain connects TRBV20-1 to TRBJ1-4; weak D call: TRBD1 (6 bases). Trimming took 2 bases from V and 7 from J, leaving 11 bases between them. In germline, CDR1 is DFQATT, CDR2 SNEGSKA (reference sequence). The CDR3 extends over 13 amino acids. CDR3 nucleotides: TGCAGTGCTAGACTCAGGGGTCGTGAAAAACTGTTTTTT. It codes for CSARLRGREKLFF.

The chain links TRBV28 to TRBJ2-3, with 9 bases lining up with TRBD2. Germline V gene sequence: CDR1 MDHEN, CDR2 SYDVKM. The CDR3 is made up of 17 amino acids. The junction had 7 bases not matched to a gene; V was cut back by 1 base and J by 2 bases. Here the CDR3 DNA reads TGTGCCAGCAGTTTATTGCGGGAGGGGCGCGACACAGATACGCAGTATTTT. Residues: CASSLLREGRDTDTQYF.

This rearrangement joins TRBV4-1 to TRBJ2-7; TRBD2 agrees at 15 bases. Germline assignment: CDR1 MGHRA and CDR2 YSYEKL. V gave up 5 bases and J gave up 6 bases; unmatched junction bases: 11. The CDR3 totals 17 residues. CDR3 residues: CASSYRRTSGGAGEQYF. In DNA form, the CDR3 reads TGCGCCAGCAGCTACCGACGGACTAGCGGGGGGGCTGGCGAGCAGTACTTC.

This clonotype has more than one count but fewer than ten. CDR3 sequence reads: CAINPLGPYNEQFF. CDR3 sequence (DNA): TGTGCCATCAATCCGCTGGGGCCGTACAATGAGCAGTTCTTC. The chain recombines TRBV10-3 with TRBJ2-1; possibly TRBD1 for D (5 bases). Trimming left V 7 bases short and J 4 bases short, with 14 bases between. Germline V gene data show CDR1 as ENHRY and CDR2 as SYGVKD. CDR3 length equals 14 residues.

A few counts support this clonotype. The rearrangement links TRBV7-2 to TRBJ1-6; no firm D call. The germline V and J ends were trimmed by 1 base and 10 bases, with 5 bases remaining between them. Germline CDR1 reads SGHTA; CDR2 reads FQGNSA. This CDR3 region has 12 residues. The CDR3 bases are TGTGCCAGCAGCTTAGTGTACTCACCCCTCCACTTT. Translating gives CASSLVYSPLHF.

This clonotype was observed many times. The V call is TRBV12-3 or TRBV12-4, the J call TRBJ1-1; D is unclear. This CDR3 is 14 amino acids long. The V and J ends lost 6 bases and 0 bases respectively, with 11 bases between them. CDR3 coding DNA: TGTGCCAGCAGCGACGCGACGGTGAACACTGAAGCTTTCTTT. Translated, it gives CASSDATVNTEAFF.

This clonotype was recorded a few times. The V call is TRBV18, the J call TRBJ1-2; 8 bases align to TRBD1. Germline CDR1 reads KGHSH; CDR2 reads LQKENI. V shed 6 bases, J shed 4 bases, and the junction held 7 bases outside the gene matches. This CDR3 contains 14 residues. For the CDR3, the DNA is TGTGCCAGCTCCTCGGACAGGGCGTCCTATGGCTACACCTTC. This gives the protein CASSSDRASYGYTF. The whole variable domain, remainder taken from reference TRBV18 and TRBJ1-2, is NAGVMQNPRHLVRRRGQEARLRCSPMKGHSHVYWYRQLPEEGLKFMVYLQKENIIDESGMPKERFSAEFPKEGPSILRIQQVVRGDSAAYFCASSSDRASYGYTFGSGTRLTVV.

The chain employs TRBV15 and TRBJ2-7, with D possibly being TRBD1 or TRBD2 (5 bases each). Germline V CDR1 and CDR2: LNHNV, YYDKDF (reference sequence). The V end lost 5 bases, the J end lost 1 base, and 15 bases lay between the germline ends. The CDR3 is 15 residues long. CDR3 region: CATSFLLGASYEQYF. The CDR3 DNA reads as TGTGCCACCAGCTTCCTCCTCGGGGCTTCCTACGAGCAGTACTTC.

J is TRBJ2-1 and V is TRBV5-1, with D tentatively TRBD1 (5 bases). This CDR3 is 15 amino acids long. The germline CDR1 and CDR2 sequences are SGHRS and YFSETQ. The V end was cut by 0 bases, the J end by 6 bases, with 13 bases between. This CDR3 reads CASSLVARESNEQFF. CDR3 coding DNA: TGCGCCAGCAGCTTGGTAGCCAGGGAAAGCAATGAGCAGTTCTTC.

This chain joins TRBV10-1 and TRBJ2-7, with TRBD2 identical over 7 bases. Germline V gene sequence: CDR1 WNHNN, CDR2 SYGVQD (reference sequence). The V segment lost 0 bases and the J segment 7 bases; nucleotides outside the gene matches: 9. The CDR3 runs 15 residues. The CDR3 loop reads CASSESRLMGGEQYF. DNA for the CDR3: TGCGCCAGCAGTGAGTCTAGACTAATGGGGGGGGAGCAGTACTTC.

V usage is TRBV3-1 and J usage is TRBJ1-1; D is undetermined. The CDR3 has 14 amino acids. CDR1 and CDR2 from the germline V gene are LGHDT and YNNKEL (reference sequence). V lost 4 bases, J lost 4 bases, and 13 bases lay in between. The CDR3 bases are TGTGCCAGCAGCCCAATGGTAGGAAGCACTGAAGCTTTCTTT. Its protein is CASSPMVGSTEAFF. The full variable domain, rest sourced from reference TRBV3-1 and TRBJ1-1, is DTAVSQTPKYLVTQMGNDKSIKCEQNLGHDTMYWYKQDSKKFLKIMFSYNNKELIINETVPNRFSPKSPDKAHLNLHINSLELGDSAVYFCASSPMVGSTEAFFGQGTRLTVV.

The sample holds many counts of this clonotype. This chain connects TRBV20-1 to TRBJ1-6, with D possibly being TRBD1 (5 bases). CDR1 DFQATT and CDR2 SNEGSKA come from the germline V gene (reference sequence). The CDR3 has 13 amino acids. Trimming took off 6 bases at V and 7 bases at J, with 13 bases between the two ends. The DNA for the CDR3 is TGCAGTGCCTCAAGGGACGGGAATTCACCCCTCCACTTT. Protein sequence: CSASRDGNSPLHF.

This chain uses TRBV28 with TRBJ2-6; D possibly matches TRBD1 or TRBD2 (5 bases each). Germline V CDR1 and CDR2: MDHEN, SYDVKM. CDR3 length: 16 residues. Deletions cut 10 bases from V and 0 bases from J, with 16 bases between. CDR3 DNA sequence: TGTGCCACAACTGGGGGAAGCCGCTCTGGGGCCAACGTCCTGACTTTC. Protein: CATTGGSRSGANVLTF.

This clonotype has just a few counts. The chain employs TRBV4-3 and TRBJ2-1, with 8 bases aligning to TRBD2. With 4 bases clipped from V and 7 bases from J, the junction kept 12 bases outside the gene matches. Looked up from germline, CDR1 is LGHNA and CDR2 is YSLEER. The CDR3 length is 16 residues. The CDR3 reads CASSLGLARGGNEQFF. The CDR3 DNA is TGCGCCAGCAGCCTTGGACTAGCCCGAGGAGGGAATGAGCAGTTCTTC.

This clonotype was seen only a few times. The rearrangement uses TRBV20-1 and TRBJ2-3; D is possibly TRBD1 (5 bases). V lost 1 base, J lost 2 bases, and 25 bases lay in between. The CDR3 length is 19 residues. Per the germline V gene, CDR1 is DFQATT and CDR2 is SNEGSKA (reference sequence). The CDR3 is CSARANPGAWNLNTDTQYF. The CDR3 DNA is TGCAGTGCTAGAGCCAATCCTGGGGCTTGGAATTTAAACACAGATACGCAGTATTTT.

The table lists this clonotype with many counts. The chain links TRBV5-1 to TRBJ2-7; no firm D call. The CDR3 runs 14 residues. CDR1 is SGHRS and CDR2 is YFSETQ in the germline V gene. V dropped 2 bases and J dropped 0 bases, with 9 bases sitting between them. The CDR3 is CASSLEQFSYEQYF. The CDR3 nucleotides read TGCGCCAGCAGCTTAGAACAGTTCTCCTACGAGCAGTACTTC.

This clonotype turned up a few times. This chain links TRBV7-9 with TRBJ1-1; D is unclear. With 5 bases removed from V and 2 bases from J, the gap between germline ends came to 9 bases. CDR1 and CDR2 (germline): SEHNR, FQNEAQ (reference sequence). The CDR3 sequence is 13 residues long. The CDR3 here is CASSPQINTEAFF. CDR3 bases: TGTGCCAGCAGCCCCCAGATAAACACTGAAGCTTTCTTT. Combining the CDR3 with reference TRBV7-9 and TRBJ1-1 gives the whole variable domain DTGVSQNPRHKITKRGQNVTFRCDPISEHNRLYWYRQTLGQGPEFLTYFQNEAQLEKSRLLSDRFSAERPKGSFSTLEIQRTEQGDSAMYLCASSPQINTEAFFGQGTRLTVV.

This clonotype was picked up a small number of times. The J gene is TRBJ1-1, the V gene TRBV20-1, with D perhaps matching TRBD1 (6 bases). The CDR3 runs to 12 residues. V was pared by 5 bases and J by 11 bases, with 18 bases between. Germline loops: CDR1 DFQATT, CDR2 SNEGSKA (reference sequence). In DNA, the CDR3 is TGCAGTGCTCGGACAGTCGCCTGGGAGGCTTTCTTT. This codes for CSARTVAWEAFF.

The chain is built from TRBV7-2 and TRBJ2-5; no definite D call. V was cut by 5 bases and J by 4 bases, with 11 bases left in between. This CDR3 contains 13 residues. CDR1 and CDR2 (germline): SGHTA, FQGNSA. CDR3 in amino acids: CASSPRQPETQYF. CDR3 coding DNA: TGTGCCAGCAGCCCACGGCAGCCAGAGACCCAGTACTTC. The whole variable domain, filled in from reference TRBV7-2 and TRBJ2-5, reads GAGVSQSPSNKVTEKGKDVELRCDPISGHTALYWYRQSLGQGLEFLIYFQGNSAPDKSGLPSDRFSAERTGGSVSTLTIQRTQQEDSAVYLCASSPRQPETQYFGPGTRLLVL.